Below, 30 T cell receptor beta chains from the same sample are listed, as sequenced in a study of T cell responses to AZD1222 COVID-19 vaccine. Repertoires were generated with immunoSEQ multiplex PCR, while TCRdb's copy carries only in-frame clones and drops some. The data contain approximately 130,000 clones, nearly 90% of them singletons. The sequences come from peripheral blood, collected 28 days after the second AZD1222 dose. These receptors were taken from an adult who received the AZD1222 COVID-19 vaccine.

The chain is built from TRBV5-4 and TRBJ1-4; 9 bases line up with TRBD1. J lost 6 bases, V lost 3 bases, and 6 bases had no gene match. CDR1 and CDR2 from the germline V gene are SGHNT and YYREEE (reference sequence). The CDR3 length is 15 residues. The CDR3 DNA reads TGTGCCAGCAGCTCAGGGGACAGGGTGGATGAAAAACTGTTTTTT. Protein product: CASSSGDRVDEKLFF.

This chain links TRBV7-2 with TRBJ1-2; 7 nucleotides agree with TRBD1. With V trimmed by 2 bases and J by 5 bases, 5 bases remained unmatched. The germline gives CDR1 SGHTA, CDR2 FQGNSA. The CDR3 covers 14 residues. The CDR3 DNA reads TGTGCCAGCAGCTTAAGCCCGACAGGGTATGGCTACACCTTC. As protein: CASSLSPTGYGYTF.

J is TRBJ2-2 and V is TRBV3-1 (or the pseudogene TRBV3-2); possible D gene TRBD2, 5 bases. This CDR3 comprises 15 residues. Trimming cost V 3 bases and J 6 bases, with 14 bases left between them. Germline V gene lookup returns CDR1 LGHDT and CDR2 YNNKEL (reference sequence). This CDR3 reads CASSQRRTGAGELFF. In nucleotides, the CDR3 is TGTGCCAGCAGCCAGAGGAGAACCGGGGCCGGGGAGCTGTTTTTT.

This chain connects TRBV7-9 to TRBJ1-2, with 8 bases identical to TRBD1. This CDR3 has 14 residues. The V gene's germline CDR1 is SEHNR and CDR2 FQNEAQ (reference sequence). Trimming removed 5 bases from V and 4 bases from J; junction bases left unmatched: 6. The CDR3 sequence is CASSRQGLFYGYTF. As DNA, the CDR3 is TGTGCCAGCAGCAGACAGGGGTTGTTCTATGGCTACACCTTC.

In its sample, this clone was seen once. The chain employs TRBV7-2 and TRBJ2-7, with D possibly matching TRBD2 (5 bases). Germline CDR1 is SGHTA and CDR2 is FQGNSA. The V end was cut by 8 bases, the J end by 7 bases, with 24 bases between. This CDR3 spans 15 amino acids. In nucleotides, the CDR3 is TGTGCCAGCCAAATAACGGGCGCGGGCTCGGGAGAGCAGTACTTC. Translated: CASQITGAGSGEQYF. Based on the CDR3 plus reference TRBV7-2 and TRBJ2-7, the full variable domain is GAGVSQSPSNKVTEKGKDVELRCDPISGHTALYWYRQSLGQGLEFLIYFQGNSAPDKSGLPSDRFSAERTGGSVSTLTIQRTQQEDSAVYLCASQITGAGSGEQYFGPGTRLTVT.

The CDR3 reads CASSTDRDTRYEQYF. CDR3 sequence (DNA): TGTGCCAGCAGCACCGACCGGGACACAAGATACGAGCAGTACTTC. The rearrangement uses TRBV7-2 and TRBJ2-7, with a weak D call TRBD1 (6 bases). V was clipped by 5 bases and J by 4 bases, with 18 bases between them. The CDR3 covers 15 residues. CDR1 and CDR2 from the germline V gene are SGHTA and FQGNSA.

The chain joins TRBV30 to TRBJ1-6, with D possibly being TRBD1 (5 bases). This CDR3 contains 14 residues. Trimming took 3 bases from V and 1 from J, leaving 7 bases between them. The germline gives CDR1 GTSNPN, CDR2 SVGIG (reference sequence). The chain's CDR3 is CAWSGGSYNSPLHF. The CDR3 DNA reads TGTGCCTGGAGCGGGGGGTCCTATAATTCACCCCTCCACTTT.

V usage is TRBV2 and J usage is TRBJ1-5, with 9 bases fitting TRBD1. Germline CDR1 reads SNHLY; CDR2 reads FYNNEI. The CDR3 loop spans 16 amino acids. V gave up 7 bases and J gave up 3 bases; unmatched junction bases: 10. In DNA form, the CDR3 reads TGTGCCAGCACTCGCGACCGGGACAGGGCCAATCAGCCCCAGCATTTT. This codes for CASTRDRDRANQPQHF.

The V call is TRBV4-1, the J call TRBJ1-6; TRBD1 agrees at 10 bases. CDR1 MGHRA and CDR2 YSYEKL come from the germline V gene. This CDR3 contains 14 residues. Trimming took 6 bases from V and 7 from J; bases not matched to a gene: 3. The CDR3 region is CASSKTGGNSPLHF. CDR3 bases: TGCGCCAGCAGTAAGACAGGGGGCAATTCACCCCTCCACTTT.

The chain uses TRBV12-2 and TRBJ2-7; the table assigns TRBD2, which was not confirmed against the DNA. TRBV12-2 is recorded as a pseudogene. The CDR3 is 15 residues long. The CDR3 DNA is TGTGCAAGTCGCTCACCAACTAGACGCCCTAAGGAGCAGTACTTC. Protein sequence: CASRSPTRRPKEQYF.

V and J are TRBV9 and TRBJ1-2; D not certain. CDR3 size: 14 residues. Between the trimmed V and J ends, which lost 0 bases and 2 bases, there was a span of 8 bases. Germline lookup yields CDR1 SGDLS and CDR2 YYNGEE. The CDR3 bases are TGTGCCAGCAGCGTAGTATATGGAAACTATGGCTACACCTTC. It translates to CASSVVYGNYGYTF.

The rearrangement links TRBV2 to TRBJ1-2, with 9 bases identical to TRBD1. CDR3 length: 14 residues. The junction had 7 bases not matched to a gene; V was cut back by 5 bases and J by 6 bases. Looked up from germline, CDR1 is SNHLY and CDR2 is FYNNEI. CDR3 region: CASSRDRESNGYTF. The CDR3 DNA reads as TGTGCCAGCAGTCGGGACAGGGAATCAAATGGCTACACCTTC.

This clone was detected once. This chain uses TRBV10-3 with TRBJ2-5; 7 nucleotides agree with TRBD2. The CDR3 has 16 residues. Germline trimming cut 5 bases from V and 1 base from J; bases unmatched to any gene: 10. CDR1 is ENHRY, CDR2 SYGVKD, per germline. The CDR3 is CAISHSSGGGQETQYF. The DNA of the CDR3 is TGTGCCATCAGTCATTCTAGCGGCGGGGGCCAAGAGACCCAGTACTTC.

This chain uses TRBV7-9 with TRBJ1-3; D possibly corresponds to TRBD1 (6 bases). CDR1 SEHNR and CDR2 FQNEAQ come from the germline V gene (reference sequence). V was pared by 2 bases and J by 4 bases, with 9 bases between. CDR3 size: 14 residues. CDR3 loop: CASSLSGAGNTIYF. The CDR3 DNA is TGTGCCAGCAGCTTATCAGGGGCCGGAAACACCATATATTTT.

This chain connects TRBV5-4 to TRBJ2-7; a weak D match, TRBD2 (6 bases). Germline CDR1 reads SGHNT; CDR2 reads YYREEE (reference sequence). The CDR3 runs to 15 residues. With 0 bases removed from V and 0 bases from J, the gap between germline ends came to 10 bases. The DNA of the CDR3 is TGTGCCAGCAGCTTGGGGCGGGATAACTCCTACGAGCAGTACTTC. Protein product: CASSLGRDNSYEQYF.

This chain uses TRBV5-1 with TRBJ2-5; D gene unclear. Between the trimmed V and J ends, which lost 4 bases and 5 bases, there was a span of 15 bases. The CDR3 is 14 amino acids. The germline V gene has CDR1 SGHRS and CDR2 YFSETQ. DNA of the CDR3: TGCGCCAGCAGCACGCAACCCACGGTGGAGACCCAGTACTTC. This encodes CASSTQPTVETQYF. The variable domain in full, completed from reference TRBV5-1 and TRBJ2-5, reads KAGVTQTPRYLIKTRGQQVTLSCSPISGHRSVSWYQQTPGQGLQFLFEYFSETQRNKGNFPGRFSGRQFSNSRSEMNVSTLELGDSALYLCASSTQPTVETQYFGPGTRLLVL.

The rearrangement links TRBV7-2 to TRBJ1-1, with D possibly being TRBD1 (5 bases). Per germline, CDR1 SGHTA and CDR2 FQGNSA. Trimming cost V 5 bases and J 4 bases, with 17 bases left between them. This CDR3 is built from 15 residues. The CDR3: CASSPFAGQGTEAFF. The CDR3 nucleotides read TGTGCCAGCAGCCCTTTTGCGGGGCAGGGCACTGAAGCTTTCTTT.

V and J are TRBV7-2 and TRBJ1-6, with D possibly TRBD1 on 5 matching bases. V was pared by 5 bases and J by 5 bases, with 7 bases between. The CDR3 is 13 amino acids. CDR1 and CDR2 (germline): SGHTA, FQGNSA. The CDR3 region has the DNA TGTGCCAGCAGCCGGGGGGATAATTCACCCCTCCACTTT. This codes for CASSRGDNSPLHF.

The chain combines TRBV7-2 with TRBJ2-5, with D possibly TRBD1 on 5 matching bases. The V gene's germline CDR1 is SGHTA and CDR2 FQGNSA. This CDR3 region has 13 residues. V was trimmed by 5 bases and J by 4 bases, leaving 11 bases between them. This CDR3 is CASSPQRGETQYF. As DNA, the CDR3 is TGTGCCAGCAGCCCGCAAAGGGGAGAGACCCAGTACTTC.

The chain combines TRBV10-3 with TRBJ2-2; 8 bases map to TRBD2. CDR1 is ENHRY and CDR2 is SYGVKD in the germline V gene. V gave up 0 bases and J gave up 2 bases; unmatched junction bases: 5. CDR3 length: 17 residues. The CDR3: CAISESLREANTGELFF. DNA for the CDR3: TGTGCCATCAGTGAGTCGTTGCGGGAGGCCAACACCGGGGAGCTGTTTTTT.

V and J are TRBV11-3 and TRBJ2-3; D not certain. CDR1 SGHNT and CDR2 YENEEA come from the germline V gene. Trimming pared 0 bases from V and 8 bases from J, leaving 3 bases between. The CDR3 extends over 11 amino acids. CDR3 amino acids: CASSLEGTQYF. DNA of the CDR3: TGTGCCAGCAGCTTAGAGGGTACGCAGTATTTT.

The gene calls are TRBV10-3 and TRBJ1-6, with D hard to call. CDR1 is ENHRY, CDR2 SYGVKD, per germline. V lost 0 bases, J lost 8 bases, and 5 bases lay in between. The CDR3 is 13 residues long. The CDR3 DNA reads as TGTGCCATCAGTGAGTCCCTTGATTCACCCCTCCACTTT. This encodes CAISESLDSPLHF.

The sample holds a few counts of this clone. This rearrangement joins TRBV15 to TRBJ2-1; D unclear. Trimming left V 0 bases short and J 10 bases short, with 7 bases between. Germline V gives CDR1 LNHNV, CDR2 YYDKDF (reference sequence). This CDR3 comprises 12 residues. CDR3 sequence reads: CATSREQNEQFF. The CDR3 DNA reads as TGTGCCACCAGCAGAGAACAAAACGAGCAGTTCTTC.

The chain recombines TRBV3-1 (or the pseudogene TRBV3-2) with TRBJ1-5, with 7 bases lining up with TRBD1. Germline loops: CDR1 LGHDT, CDR2 YNNKEL (reference sequence). The length of the CDR3 is 14 residues. Losses at the gene ends were 4 bases for V and 1 base for J; bases not matched to a gene: 1. Here the CDR3 DNA reads TGTGCCAGCAGCCGGGGACAGAGCAATCAGCCCCAGCATTTT. Translation gives CASSRGQSNQPQHF.

This chain links TRBV25-1 with TRBJ1-2; D is perhaps TRBD1 (6 bases). The CDR3 contains 14 residues. Trimming took off 9 bases at V and 7 bases at J, with 21 bases between the two ends. Per the germline V gene, CDR1 is MGHDK and CDR2 is SYGVNS. CDR3 sequence: CARGIPQGVCGYTF. The CDR3 region has the DNA TGTGCCAGAGGGATCCCACAGGGTGTGTGTGGCTACACCTTC.

The chain uses TRBV30 and TRBJ2-5; 11 bases are shared with TRBD2. V lost 0 bases to trimming and J lost 2 bases; unmatched junction nucleotides: 2. CDR1 and CDR2 (germline): GTSNPN, SVGIG (reference sequence). This CDR3 is 15 amino acids long. The CDR3 sequence: CAWSVSSGRQETQYF. CDR3 coding DNA: TGTGCCTGGAGTGTTTCTAGCGGGAGGCAAGAGACCCAGTACTTC.

CDR3 amino acids: CASQGVSSYNEQFF. For the CDR3, the DNA is TGTGCCAGCCAGGGGGTGAGCTCCTACAATGAGCAGTTCTTC. The V and J genes are TRBV2 and TRBJ2-1; 7 bases line up with TRBD1. V shed 8 bases and J 0 bases; nucleotides not matched to a gene: 4. CDR3 length equals 14 residues. The germline V gene encodes CDR1 SNHLY and CDR2 FYNNEI. The full variable domain, with the rest looked up from reference TRBV2 and TRBJ2-1, is EPEVTQTPSHQVTQMGQEVILRCVPISNHLYFYWYRQILGQKVEFLVSFYNNEISEKSEIFDDQFSVERPDGSNFTLKIRSTKLEDSAMYFCASQGVSSYNEQFFGPGTRLTVL.

The count of this clone is one. CDR3 in amino acids: CASSSPPGTGGSTEAFF. CDR3 coding DNA: TGCGCCAGCAGCTCCCCCCCCGGGACAGGCGGGAGTACTGAAGCTTTCTTT. The J gene is TRBJ1-1, the V gene TRBV5-1; 8 bases map to TRBD1. The V and J ends lost 3 bases and 5 bases, in that order; junction bases with no gene match: 15. Germline lookup yields CDR1 SGHRS and CDR2 YFSETQ. The CDR3 runs 17 residues.

The genes are TRBV25-1 and TRBJ1-1; the match to TRBD1 covers 11 bases. CDR3 length: 13 residues. Per the germline V gene, CDR1 is MGHDK and CDR2 is SYGVNS. V was clipped by 8 bases and J by 4 bases; unmatched bases: 3. The chain's CDR3 is CASLGTGGTEAFF. The CDR3, as DNA: TGTGCCAGCTTGGGGACAGGGGGCACTGAAGCTTTCTTT. Full variable domain (rest looked up from reference TRBV25-1 and TRBJ1-1): EADIYQTPRYLVIGTGKKITLECSQTMGHDKMYWYQQDPGMELHLIHYSYGVNSTEKGDLSSESTVSRIRTEHFPLTLESARPSHTSQYLCASLGTGGTEAFFGQGTRLTVV.

On this clone: The final CDR3 position lacks the conserved phenylalanine or tryptophan, pointing to a likely read error. The DNA is omitted, as the CDR3 cannot be located on it reliably, and the CDR3 follows TCRdb's listing. V and J are TRBV21-1 and TRBJ1-6. TRBV21-1 counts as a pseudogene. The CDR3 extends over 12 residues, inclusive of both ends. CDR3 region: CASSTYNGSNFS.